The clone carrying this T cell receptor (beta chain) came up a few times. Its antigen is currently unknown. CDR3 size: 14 residues. Germline-derived CDR1 and CDR2 are SGHRS and YFSETQ. V dropped 4 bases and J dropped 5 bases, with 13 bases sitting between them. The data are from a study of T cells generated in artificial thymic organoids. Study-level findings and limits: TCR diversity of organoid-derived CD8 single positive cells matched thymic and naive blood cells.

Semi-nested PCR with reverse primers in the TRAC or TRBC constant regions amplified each chain separately. Using its own MiXCR run on the 5' RACE reads, TCRdb lists one record per CDR3 protein. The sample lists some 2,500 distinct CDR3 sequences; about 11% were seen once. The chain links TRBV5-1 to TRBJ2-1, with D perhaps matching TRBD1 (6 bases). The clonotype was recovered from a human donor who gave cord blood stem cells for thymic organoid culture, a cardiac surgery patient who gave postnatal thymus, or a blood donor (not recorded which). Material for sequencing was naive CD8+ T cells from the thymus. Specified subset: CD3+TCRalphabeta+CD8SP T cells; for blood, CD45RO-CCR7+ naive CD8+ T cells. For the CDR3, the DNA is TGCGCCAGCAGCCAACAGGGCCTTAACAATGAGCAGTTCTTC. It yields the protein CASSQQGLNNEQFF. Full variable domain (remainder filled in from reference TRBV5-1 and TRBJ2-1): KAGVTQTPRYLIKTRGQQVTLSCSPISGHRSVSWYQQTPGQGLQFLFEYFSETQRNKGNFPGRFSGRQFSNSRSEMNVSTLELGDSALYLCASSQQGLNNEQFFGPGTRLTVL.